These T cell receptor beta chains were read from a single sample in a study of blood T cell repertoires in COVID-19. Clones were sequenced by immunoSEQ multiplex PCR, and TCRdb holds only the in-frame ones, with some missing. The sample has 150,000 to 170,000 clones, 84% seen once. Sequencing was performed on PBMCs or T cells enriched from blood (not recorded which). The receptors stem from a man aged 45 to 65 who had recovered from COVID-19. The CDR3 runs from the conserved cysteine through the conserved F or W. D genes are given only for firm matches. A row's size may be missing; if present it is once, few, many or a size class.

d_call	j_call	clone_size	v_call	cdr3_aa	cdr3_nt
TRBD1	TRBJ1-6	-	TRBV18	CASSRQGNVDSPLHF	TGTGCCAGCTCACGACAGGGTAATGTTGATTCACCCCTCCACTTT
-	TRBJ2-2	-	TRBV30	CAWSVGRVGELFF	TGTGCCTGGAGTGTCGGGAGAGTCGGGGAGCTGTTTTTT
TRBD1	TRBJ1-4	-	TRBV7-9	CASGQGGGNEKLFF	TGTGCCAGCGGACAGGGCGGGGGTAATGAAAAACTGTTTTTT
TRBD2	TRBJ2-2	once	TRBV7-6	CASSLLAGGVTGELFF	TGTGCCAGCAGCTTGCTAGCGGGGGGGGTCACCGGGGAGCTGTTTTTT
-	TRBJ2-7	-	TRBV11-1	CASSLGRRLSYEQYF	TGTGCCAGCAGCTTAGGACGGAGACTTTCCTACGAGCAGTACTTC
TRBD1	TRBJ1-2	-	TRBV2	CASNPQGNYGYTF	TGTGCCAGCAATCCACAGGGGAACTATGGCTACACCTTC
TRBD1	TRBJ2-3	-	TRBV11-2	CASSSIPGQGPDTQYF	TGTGCCAGCAGCTCTATCCCGGGACAGGGTCCAGATACGCAGTATTTT
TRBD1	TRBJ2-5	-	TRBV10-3	CAISERGHETQYF	TGTGCCATCAGTGAGAGGGGGCATGAGACCCAGTACTTC
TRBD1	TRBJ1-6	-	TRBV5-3	CARSSGGAESSYNSPLHF	TGTGCCAGAAGCTCAGGGGGCGCAGAAAGCTCCTATAATTCACCCCTCCACTTT
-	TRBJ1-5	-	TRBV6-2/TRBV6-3	CASSYGQLRQPQHF	TGTGCCAGCAGTTACGGGCAGCTTAGGCAGCCCCAGCATTTT
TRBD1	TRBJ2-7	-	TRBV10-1	CASSESLLGTGGYEQYF	TGCGCCAGCAGTGAGAGCCTACTCGGGACAGGGGGCTACGAGCAGTACTTC
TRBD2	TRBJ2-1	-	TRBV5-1	CASSLAGGLNNEQFF	TGCGCCAGCAGCTTAGCGGGGGGGCTAAACAATGAGCAGTTCTTC
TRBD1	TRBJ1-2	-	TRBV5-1	CASTILGQGADGYTF	TGCGCCAGCACTATACTGGGGCAGGGGGCAGATGGCTACACCTTC
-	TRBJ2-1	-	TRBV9	CASSDGLPYNEQFF	TGTGCCAGCAGCGACGGACTACCTTACAATGAGCAGTTCTTC
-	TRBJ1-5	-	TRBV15	CATSRRDTLNQPQHF	TGTGCCACCAGCAGGAGGGACACCCTAAATCAGCCCCAGCATTTT
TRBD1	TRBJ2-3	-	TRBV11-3	CASSSRQGADTDTQYF	TGTGCCAGCAGCTCAAGACAGGGGGCAGATACAGATACGCAGTATTTT
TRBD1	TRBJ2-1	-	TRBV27	CASSLLGDRGRNEQFF	TGTGCCAGCAGTTTATTAGGAGACAGGGGGCGGAATGAGCAGTTCTTC